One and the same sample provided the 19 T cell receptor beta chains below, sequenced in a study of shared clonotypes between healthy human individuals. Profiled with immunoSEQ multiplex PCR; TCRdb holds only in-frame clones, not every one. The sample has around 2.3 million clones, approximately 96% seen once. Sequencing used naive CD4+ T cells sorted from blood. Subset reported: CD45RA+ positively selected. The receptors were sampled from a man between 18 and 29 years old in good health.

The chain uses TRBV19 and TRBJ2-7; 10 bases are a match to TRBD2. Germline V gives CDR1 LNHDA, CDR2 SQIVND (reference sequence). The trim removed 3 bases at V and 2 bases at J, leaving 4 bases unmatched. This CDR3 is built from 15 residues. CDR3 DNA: TGTGCCAGTAGTATTCGACTAGCGGGCGCCTACGAGCAGTACTTC. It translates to CASSIRLAGAYEQYF.

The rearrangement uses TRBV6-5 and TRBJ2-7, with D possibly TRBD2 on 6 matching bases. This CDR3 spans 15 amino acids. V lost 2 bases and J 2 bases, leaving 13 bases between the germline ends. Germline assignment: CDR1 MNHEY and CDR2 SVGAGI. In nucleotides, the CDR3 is TGTGCCAGCAGTTACACCGGGCGGGGACCCTACGAGCAGTACTTC. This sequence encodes CASSYTGRGPYEQYF.

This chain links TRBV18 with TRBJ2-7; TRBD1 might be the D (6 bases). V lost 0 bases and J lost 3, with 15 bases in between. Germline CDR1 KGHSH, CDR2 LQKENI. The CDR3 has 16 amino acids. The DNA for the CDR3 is TGTGCCAGCTCACCACCGATTACAGGGTTGTTCTACGAGCAGTACTTC. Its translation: CASSPPITGLFYEQYF.

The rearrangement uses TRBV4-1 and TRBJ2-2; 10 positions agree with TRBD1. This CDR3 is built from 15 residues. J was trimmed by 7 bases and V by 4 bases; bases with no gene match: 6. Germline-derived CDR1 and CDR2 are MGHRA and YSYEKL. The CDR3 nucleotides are TGCGCCAGCAGCCCGGACAGGGGGTGGATCGGGGAGCTGTTTTTT. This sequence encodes CASSPDRGWIGELFF.

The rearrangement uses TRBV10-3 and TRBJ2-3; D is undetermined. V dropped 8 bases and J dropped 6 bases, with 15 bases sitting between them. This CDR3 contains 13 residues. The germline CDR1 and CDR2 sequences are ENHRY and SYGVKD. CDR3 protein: CAIRRTSPDTQYF. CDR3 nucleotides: TGTGCCATCCGAAGGACCTCCCCGGATACGCAGTATTTT.

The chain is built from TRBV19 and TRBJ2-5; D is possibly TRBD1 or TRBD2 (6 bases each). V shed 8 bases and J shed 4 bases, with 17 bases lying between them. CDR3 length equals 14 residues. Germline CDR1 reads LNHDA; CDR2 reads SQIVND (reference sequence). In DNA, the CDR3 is TGTGCCAGTGCCTCGACCAGGGGAGGAGAGACCCAGTACTTC. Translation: CASASTRGGETQYF.

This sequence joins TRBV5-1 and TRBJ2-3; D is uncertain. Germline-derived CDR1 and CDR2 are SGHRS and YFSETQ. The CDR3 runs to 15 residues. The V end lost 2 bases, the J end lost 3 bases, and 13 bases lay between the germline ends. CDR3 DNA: TGCGCCAGCAGCTTAGAAGTTCAGCAGACAGATACGCAGTATTTT. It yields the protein CASSLEVQQTDTQYF. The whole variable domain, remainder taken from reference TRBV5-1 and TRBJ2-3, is KAGVTQTPRYLIKTRGQQVTLSCSPISGHRSVSWYQQTPGQGLQFLFEYFSETQRNKGNFPGRFSGRQFSNSRSEMNVSTLELGDSALYLCASSLEVQQTDTQYFGPGTRLTVL.

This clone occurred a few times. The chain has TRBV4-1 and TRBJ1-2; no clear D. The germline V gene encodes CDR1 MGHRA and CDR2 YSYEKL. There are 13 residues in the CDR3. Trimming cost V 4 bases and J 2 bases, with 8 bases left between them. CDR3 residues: CASSPESNYGYTF. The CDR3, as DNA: TGCGCCAGCAGCCCTGAGTCAAACTATGGCTACACCTTC.

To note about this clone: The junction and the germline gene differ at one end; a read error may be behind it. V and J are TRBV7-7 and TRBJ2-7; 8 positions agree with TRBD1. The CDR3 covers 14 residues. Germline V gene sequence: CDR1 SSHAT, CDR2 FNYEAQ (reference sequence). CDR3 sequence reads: CASSRDRNSYEQYF. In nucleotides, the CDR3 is TGTGCTAGCAGTCGGGACAGGAATTCCTACGAGCAGTACTTC.

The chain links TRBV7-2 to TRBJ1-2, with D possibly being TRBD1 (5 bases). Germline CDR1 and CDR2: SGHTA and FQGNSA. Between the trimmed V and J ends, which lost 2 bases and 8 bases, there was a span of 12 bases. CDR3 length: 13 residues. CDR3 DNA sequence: TGTGCCAGCAGCTTACCGCCAGGGCACGGCTACACCTTC. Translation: CASSLPPGHGYTF. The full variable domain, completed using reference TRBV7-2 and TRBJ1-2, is GAGVSQSPSNKVTEKGKDVELRCDPISGHTALYWYRQSLGQGLEFLIYFQGNSAPDKSGLPSDRFSAERTGGSVSTLTIQRTQQEDSAVYLCASSLPPGHGYTFGSGTRLTVV.

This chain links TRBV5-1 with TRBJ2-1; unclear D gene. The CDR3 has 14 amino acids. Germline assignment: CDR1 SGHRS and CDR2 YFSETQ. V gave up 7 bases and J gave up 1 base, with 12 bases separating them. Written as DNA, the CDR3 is TGCGCCAGCCTCCCCGGGCCTTCCTACAATGAGCAGTTCTTC. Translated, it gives CASLPGPSYNEQFF.

CDR3 bases: TGCGCCAGCAGCCCACGACCGGGACAGGGGAAGACTGAAGCTTTCTTT. Protein: CASSPRPGQGKTEAFF. The gene calls are TRBV5-1 and TRBJ1-1; 10 bases fit TRBD1. This CDR3 is 16 amino acids long. V shed 4 bases and J 5 bases; nucleotides not matched to a gene: 11. Germline CDR1 and CDR2: SGHRS and YFSETQ.

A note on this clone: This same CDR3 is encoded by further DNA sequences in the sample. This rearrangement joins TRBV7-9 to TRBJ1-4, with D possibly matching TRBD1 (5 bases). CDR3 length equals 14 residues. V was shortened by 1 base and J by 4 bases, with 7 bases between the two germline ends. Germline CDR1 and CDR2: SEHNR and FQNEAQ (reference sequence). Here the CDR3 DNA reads TGTGCCAGCAGCTTAGGGGGGATTAATGAAAAACTGTTTTTT. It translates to CASSLGGINEKLFF.

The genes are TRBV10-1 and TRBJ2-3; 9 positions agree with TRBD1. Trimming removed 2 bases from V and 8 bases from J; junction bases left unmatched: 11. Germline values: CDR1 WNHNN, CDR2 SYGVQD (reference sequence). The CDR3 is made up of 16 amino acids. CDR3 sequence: CASSEGTQGARGTQYF. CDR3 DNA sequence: TGCGCCAGCAGTGAGGGTACACAGGGGGCGAGAGGTACGCAGTATTTT.

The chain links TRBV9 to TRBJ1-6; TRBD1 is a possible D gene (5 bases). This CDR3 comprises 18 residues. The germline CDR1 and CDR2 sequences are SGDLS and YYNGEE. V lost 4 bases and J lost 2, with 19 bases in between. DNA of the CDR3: TGTGCCAGCAGCTCCCGAGGGACGGAGGAACCCTATAATTCACCCCTCCACTTT. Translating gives CASSSRGTEEPYNSPLHF.

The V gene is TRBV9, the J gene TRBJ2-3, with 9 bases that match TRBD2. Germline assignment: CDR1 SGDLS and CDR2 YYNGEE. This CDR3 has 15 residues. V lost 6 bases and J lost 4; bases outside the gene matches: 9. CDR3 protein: CASTPLGLASDTQYF. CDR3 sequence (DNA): TGTGCCAGCACCCCTCTCGGACTAGCGTCAGATACGCAGTATTTT. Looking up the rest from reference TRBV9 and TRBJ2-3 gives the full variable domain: DSGVTQTPKHLITATGQRVTLRCSPRSGDLSVYWYQQSLDQGLQFLIQYYNGEERAKGNILERFSAQQFPDLHSELNLSSLELGDSALYFCASTPLGLASDTQYFGPGTRLTVL.

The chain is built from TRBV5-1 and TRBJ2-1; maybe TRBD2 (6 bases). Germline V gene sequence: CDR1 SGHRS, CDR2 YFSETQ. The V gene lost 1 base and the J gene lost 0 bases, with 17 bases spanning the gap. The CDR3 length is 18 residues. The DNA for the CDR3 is TGCGCCAGCAGCTTGACCCTTAGCGGCCTCGGCTCCTACAATGAGCAGTTCTTC. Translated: CASSLTLSGLGSYNEQFF.

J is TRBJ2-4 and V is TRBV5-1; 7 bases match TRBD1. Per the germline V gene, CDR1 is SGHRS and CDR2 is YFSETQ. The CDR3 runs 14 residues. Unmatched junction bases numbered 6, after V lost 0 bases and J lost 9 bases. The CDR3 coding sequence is TGCGCCAGCAGCTTGGCGACAGGGTGGAGCATTCAGTACTTC. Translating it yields CASSLATGWSIQYF.

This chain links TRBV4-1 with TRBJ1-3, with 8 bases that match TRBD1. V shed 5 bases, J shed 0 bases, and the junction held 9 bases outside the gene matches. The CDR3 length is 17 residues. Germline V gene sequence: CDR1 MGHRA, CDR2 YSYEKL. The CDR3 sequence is CASSKPGQDYSGNTIYF. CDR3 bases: TGCGCCAGCAGCAAACCGGGACAGGACTACTCTGGAAACACCATATATTTT.